The entry below gives a single TCR beta chain sequence along with its context. Its cognate antigen has yet to be identified. No much larger clone exists at a distance of one base, and base qualities are not known. These data originate in a study of blood T cell repertoires in COVID-19 (TCRdb year 2020). At the level of the whole study: The collaborator samples originated in the United States, Italy and Spain and spanned the acute and convalescent phases of COVID-19. The prospective study material was composed of cDNA or gDNA derived from T cells, B-cell-depleted T cells, or PBMCs. Deeply sampled blood TCRbeta repertoires from subjects exposed to, actively infected with, or recovered from COVID-19 were included in the dataset. The repertoires were released in a freely available public database intended as a resource for research on the immune response to SARS-CoV-2. The samples were drawn from the first 160 participants of the ongoing ImmuneRACE study and from over 950 subjects provided by 6 global collaborators. A de-identified subject ID, COVID-19 status, age in years and sex were almost always included in the sample metadata. Where HLA class I and class II types were available, the types were taken from metadata supplied by the sample provider, not from assay-based typing.

Study-wide findings and limitations: The amount of clinical and demographic metadata varied by source and participant and was provided uncurated.

The immunoSEQ Assay, a bias-controlled multiplex PCR, was used to amplify TCRbeta CDR3 regions from genomic DNA. Per the source publication's procedure: Within the assay, amplification of reference gene primers was used to estimate how many nucleated cells each sample contained. To quantify the absolute abundance of each unique TCRbeta CDR3 rearrangement, sequence reads were collapsed and filtered. For each sample, productive Simpson clonality was calculated as the square root of Simpson's diversity index over productive rearrangements. As stored in TCRdb, this immuneACCESS dataset retains in-frame rearrangements with V and J assigned. A fraction of the clones does not appear; measured against another copy, unresolved V genes explain less than half of the discrepancy, and the remainder lacks a known reason. V and J calls plus clone size are reproduced from that table; the DNA served to infer D and trimming. This sample comprises approximately 140,000 clones, about 82% of them detected only once. 2.5% to 3% of the sample is held by the ten biggest clonotypes.

Whole blood was collected in K2EDTA tubes by collaborating institutions according to the institutions' own protocols. Collaborator samples were shipped for TCRbeta analysis as frozen whole blood, isolated PBMCs, or DNA extracted from either sample type. The CDR3, from cysteine to phenylalanine, totals 14 residues. The CDR3 DNA has 42 bases and is translated from base 1. Reading the germline V gene (reference sequence) gives CDR1 SEHNR and CDR2 FQNEAQ. V lost 2 bases and J lost 5 bases; the stretch between them is 12 bases long. Rearrangement joined TRBV7-9 to TRBJ1-1; TRBD1 is perhaps the D gene, given 6 matching bases. Sequenced input: peripheral blood. The clonotype comes from a middle-aged woman with active or convalescent COVID-19. The CDR3 protein is CASSLKGVGTEAFF. The DNA sequence is as follows: TGTGCCAGCAGCTTAAAGGGGGTGGGGACTGAAGCTTTCTTT.